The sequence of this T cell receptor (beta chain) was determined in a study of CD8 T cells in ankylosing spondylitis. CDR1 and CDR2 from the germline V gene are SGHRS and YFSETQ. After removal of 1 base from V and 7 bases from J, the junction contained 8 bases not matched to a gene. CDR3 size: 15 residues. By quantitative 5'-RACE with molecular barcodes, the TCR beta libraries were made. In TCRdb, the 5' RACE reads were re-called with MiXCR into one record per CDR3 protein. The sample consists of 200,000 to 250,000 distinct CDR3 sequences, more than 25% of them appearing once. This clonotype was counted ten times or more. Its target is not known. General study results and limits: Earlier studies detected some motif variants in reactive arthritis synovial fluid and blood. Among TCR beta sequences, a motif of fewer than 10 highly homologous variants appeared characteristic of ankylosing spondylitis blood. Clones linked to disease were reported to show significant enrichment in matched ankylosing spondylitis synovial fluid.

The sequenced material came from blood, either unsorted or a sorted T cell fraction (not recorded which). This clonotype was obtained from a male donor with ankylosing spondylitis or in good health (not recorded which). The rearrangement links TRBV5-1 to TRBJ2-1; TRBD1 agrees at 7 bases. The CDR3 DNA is TGCGCCAGCAGCTTGAACCAGGGGGTTCGAAATGAGCAGTTCTTC. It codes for CASSLNQGVRNEQFF.